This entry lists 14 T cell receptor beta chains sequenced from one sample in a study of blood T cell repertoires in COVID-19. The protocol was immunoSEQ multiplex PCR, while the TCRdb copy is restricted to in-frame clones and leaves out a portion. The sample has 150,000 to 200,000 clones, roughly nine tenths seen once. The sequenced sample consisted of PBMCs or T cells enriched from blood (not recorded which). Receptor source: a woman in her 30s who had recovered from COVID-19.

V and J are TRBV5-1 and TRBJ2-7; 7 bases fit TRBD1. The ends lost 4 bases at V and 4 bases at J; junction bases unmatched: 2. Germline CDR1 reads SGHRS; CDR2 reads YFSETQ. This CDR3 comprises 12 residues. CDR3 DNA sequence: TGCGCCAGCAGCAGGGACAGTTACGAGCAGTACTTC. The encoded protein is CASSRDSYEQYF.

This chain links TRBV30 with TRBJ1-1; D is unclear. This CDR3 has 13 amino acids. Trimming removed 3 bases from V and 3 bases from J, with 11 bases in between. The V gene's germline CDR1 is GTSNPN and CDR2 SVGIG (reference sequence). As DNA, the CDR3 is TGTGCCTGGAGCCGGGGTCGGGACACTGAAGCTTTCTTT. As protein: CAWSRGRDTEAFF.

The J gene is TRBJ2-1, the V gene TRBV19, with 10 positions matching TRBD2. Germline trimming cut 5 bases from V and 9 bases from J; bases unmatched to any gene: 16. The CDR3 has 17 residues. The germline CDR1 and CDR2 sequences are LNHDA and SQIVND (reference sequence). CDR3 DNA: TGTGCCAGTAGTCTACGGACTAGCGGAGCTCAGGGATTTGAGCAGTTCTTC. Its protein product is CASSLRTSGAQGFEQFF. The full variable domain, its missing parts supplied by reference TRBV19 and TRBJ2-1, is DGGITQSPKYLFRKEGQNVTLSCEQNLNHDAMYWYRQDPGQGLRLIYYSQIVNDFQKGDIAEGYSVSREKKESFPLTVTSAQKNPTAFYLCASSLRTSGAQGFEQFFGPGTRLTVL.

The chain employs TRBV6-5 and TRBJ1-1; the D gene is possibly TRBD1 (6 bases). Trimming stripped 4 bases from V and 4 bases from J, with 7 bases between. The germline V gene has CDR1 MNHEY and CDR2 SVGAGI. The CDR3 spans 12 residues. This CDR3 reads CASSSGATEAFF. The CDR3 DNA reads TGTGCCAGCAGTTCAGGGGCCACTGAAGCTTTCTTT.

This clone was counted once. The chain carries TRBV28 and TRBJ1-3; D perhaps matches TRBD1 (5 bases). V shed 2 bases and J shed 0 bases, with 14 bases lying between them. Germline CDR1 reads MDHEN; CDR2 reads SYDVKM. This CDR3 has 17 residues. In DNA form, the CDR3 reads TGTGCCAGCAGTTTAAGAACGACAGTCCTCTCTGGAAACACCATATATTTT. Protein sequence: CASSLRTTVLSGNTIYF.

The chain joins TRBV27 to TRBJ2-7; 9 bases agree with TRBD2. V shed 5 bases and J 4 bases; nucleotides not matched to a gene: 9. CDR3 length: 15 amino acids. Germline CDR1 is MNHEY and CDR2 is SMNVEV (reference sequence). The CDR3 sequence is CASSRPGTSTYEQYF. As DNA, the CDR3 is TGTGCCAGCAGTCGTCCCGGGACTAGCACGTACGAGCAGTACTTC.

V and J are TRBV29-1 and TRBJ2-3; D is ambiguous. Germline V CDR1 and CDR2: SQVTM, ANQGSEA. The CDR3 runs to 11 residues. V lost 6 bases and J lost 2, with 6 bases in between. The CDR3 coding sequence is TGCAGCGTCCTGTACACAGATACGCAGTATTTT. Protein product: CSVLYTDTQYF.

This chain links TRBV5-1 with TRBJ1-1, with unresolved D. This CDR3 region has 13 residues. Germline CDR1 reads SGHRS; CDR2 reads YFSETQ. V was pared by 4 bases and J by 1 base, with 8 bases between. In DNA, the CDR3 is TGCGCCAGCAGCATAAGAGGGAACACTGAAGCTTTCTTT. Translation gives CASSIRGNTEAFF.

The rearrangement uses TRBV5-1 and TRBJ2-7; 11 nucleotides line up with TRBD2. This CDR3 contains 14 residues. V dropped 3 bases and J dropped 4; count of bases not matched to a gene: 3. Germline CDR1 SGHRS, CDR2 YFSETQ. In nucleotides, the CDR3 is TGCGCCAGCAGCTCTAGCGGGGGGACGTACGAGCAGTACTTC. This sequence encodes CASSSSGGTYEQYF.

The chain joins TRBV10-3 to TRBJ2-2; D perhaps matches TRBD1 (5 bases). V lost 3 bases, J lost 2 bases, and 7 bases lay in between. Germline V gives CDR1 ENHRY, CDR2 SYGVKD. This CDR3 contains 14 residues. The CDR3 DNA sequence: TGTGCCATCAGTGACAGGGTCAACACCGGGGAGCTGTTTTTT. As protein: CAISDRVNTGELFF.

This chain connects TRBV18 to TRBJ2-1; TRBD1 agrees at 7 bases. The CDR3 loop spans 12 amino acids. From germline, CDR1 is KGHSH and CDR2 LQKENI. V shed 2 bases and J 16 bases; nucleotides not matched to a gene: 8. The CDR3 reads CASSPADRDVFF. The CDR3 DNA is TGTGCCAGCTCACCAGCTGACAGGGACGTTTTCTTC.

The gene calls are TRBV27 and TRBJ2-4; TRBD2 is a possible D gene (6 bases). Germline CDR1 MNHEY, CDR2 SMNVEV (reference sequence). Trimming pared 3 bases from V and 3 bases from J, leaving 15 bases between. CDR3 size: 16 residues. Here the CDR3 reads CASSFSGLLGKNIQYF. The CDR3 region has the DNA TGTGCCAGCAGTTTTAGCGGTCTGTTAGGCAAAAACATTCAGTACTTC.

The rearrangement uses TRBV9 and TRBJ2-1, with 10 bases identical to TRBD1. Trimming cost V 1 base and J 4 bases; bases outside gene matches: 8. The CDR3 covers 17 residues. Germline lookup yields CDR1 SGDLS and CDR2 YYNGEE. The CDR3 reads CASSVSRQGADYNEQFF. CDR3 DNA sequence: TGTGCCAGCAGCGTATCCCGACAGGGGGCGGATTACAATGAGCAGTTCTTC.

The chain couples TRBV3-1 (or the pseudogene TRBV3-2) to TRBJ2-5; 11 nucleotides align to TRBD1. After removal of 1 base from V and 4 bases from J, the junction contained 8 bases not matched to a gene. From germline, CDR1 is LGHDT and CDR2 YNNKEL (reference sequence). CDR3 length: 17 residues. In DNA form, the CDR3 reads TGTGCCAGCAGCCAAGGGGGGACAGGGGGTGGAGGAGAGACCCAGTACTTC. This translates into CASSQGGTGGGGETQYF.